A single sample is the source of the 22 T cell receptor beta chains below, sequenced in a study of T cells expressing NK-cell markers. No DNA is given; TCRdb re-called the 5' RACE reads and lists each CDR3 protein once. The sample totals 450,000 to 600,000 distinct CDR3 sequences. Specimen: blood T cells: a sorted CD56 or NKG2C T cell subset, CD4+ or CD8+ T cells, or bulk PBMC T cells (not recorded which). These receptors originate from a man younger than 30 in good health.

The V and J genes are TRBV5-1 and TRBJ2-2; TCRdb names TRBD2, which stays unverified in the absence of DNA. The CDR3 has 15 amino acids. Germline V gene data show CDR1 as SGHRS and CDR2 as YFSETQ. The CDR3 sequence: CATSGLAGVAGELFF.

The CDR3 protein is CASRVSGKNTGELFF. The chain is built from TRBV19 and TRBJ2-2; lacking DNA, the TRBD2 call made by TCRdb goes unchecked. The CDR3 loop spans 15 amino acids. Germline V gene lookup returns CDR1 LNHDA and CDR2 SQIVND (reference sequence).

The rearrangement links TRBV12-3 or TRBV12-4 to TRBJ2-2; absent DNA, TCRdb's TRBD2 call cannot be checked. The CDR3 consists of 13 residues. CDR3 region: CASSSRGSRELFF.

V gene TRBV12-5 combines with J gene TRBJ2-1; TCRdb selects TRBD2, and the lack of DNA leaves this call unchecked. This CDR3 comprises 18 residues. Germline V CDR1 and CDR2: LGHNT, FRNRAP. CDR3 amino acids: CASGLVSSAGDRANEQFF.

This chain joins TRBV6-1 and TRBJ2-3; checking the TCRdb D call of TRBD1 is not possible without DNA. This CDR3 region has 18 residues. Per the germline V gene, CDR1 is MNHNS and CDR2 is SASEGT. The CDR3: CASRRGQGSGGSTDTQYF.

The V and J genes are TRBV24-1 and TRBJ2-1; with no DNA, the TCRdb D assignment of TRBD2 cannot be verified. The CDR3 is made up of 15 amino acids. Germline lookup yields CDR1 KGHDR and CDR2 SFDVKD. CDR3 amino acids: CATSGGLAARNEQFF.

The gene calls are TRBV20-1 and TRBJ1-4; TCRdb lists TRBD1, though no DNA is available to test this call. CDR3 size: 11 residues. Germline assignment: CDR1 DFQATT and CDR2 SNEGSKA (reference sequence). This CDR3 reads CSAKRGWLVFF.

The chain carries TRBV6-2 or TRBV6-3 and TRBJ2-7; TCRdb names TRBD2, which stays unverified in the absence of DNA. The CDR3 extends over 15 amino acids. Germline loops: CDR1 MNHEY, CDR2 SVGEGT. This chain's CDR3 is CASSYGLQAGYEQYF.

The chain recombines TRBV11-2 with TRBJ2-3; without DNA, the TCRdb call of TRBD2 cannot be checked. The CDR3 covers 18 residues. Per germline, CDR1 SGHAT and CDR2 FQNNGV. The CDR3 loop reads CASSLGRMTGTSGILTYF. The full variable domain, rest sourced from reference TRBV11-2 and TRBJ2-3, is EAGVAQSPRYKIIEKRQSVAFWCNPISGHATLYWYQQILGQGPKLLIQFQNNGVVDDSQLPKDRFSAERLKGVDSTLKIQPAKLEDSAVYLCASSLGRMTGTSGILTYFGPGTRLTVL.

Here the CDR3 reads CASSFLGEGYTF. The chain joins TRBV12-3 or TRBV12-4 to TRBJ1-2. The CDR3 spans 12 residues.

The V and J genes are TRBV6-2 or TRBV6-3 and TRBJ2-6. Germline V gene data show CDR1 as MNHEY and CDR2 as SVGEGT. CDR3 length equals 15 residues. The CDR3 sequence is CASSYRQAGANVLTF.

The V gene is TRBV29-1, the J gene TRBJ2-1; the TCRdb D gene call, TRBD1, has no DNA to confirm it. CDR1 and CDR2 from the germline V gene are SQVTM and ANQGSEA. The CDR3 contains 14 residues. CDR3 region: CSVEGVRGVNEQFF.

V gene TRBV6-5 combines with J gene TRBJ2-2. Germline CDR1 is MNHEY and CDR2 is SVGAGI. The CDR3 is 16 amino acids. CDR3 loop: CASSYRQALSTGELFF.

The chain recombines TRBV20-1 with TRBJ2-7; TCRdb picks TRBD2, but there is no DNA to check that call. There are 12 residues in the CDR3. Looked up from germline, CDR1 is DFQATT and CDR2 is SNEGSKA (reference sequence). The CDR3 here is CSLTSGYYEQYF.

The chain joins TRBV29-1 to TRBJ2-1. Germline values: CDR1 SQVTM, CDR2 ANQGSEA. The CDR3 runs 13 residues. The CDR3: CSVGLAAYNEQFF.

The rearrangement links TRBV6-5 to TRBJ2-3; the TRBD1 assignment by TCRdb is unverifiable without DNA. The CDR3 is 14 residues long. Germline values: CDR1 MNHEY, CDR2 SVGAGI. The chain's CDR3 is CASRTGWDTDTQYF.

The chain links TRBV5-6 to TRBJ2-3; absent DNA, TCRdb's TRBD2 call cannot be checked. CDR3 length: 19 residues. Germline CDR1 is SGHDT and CDR2 is YYEEEE. CDR3 in amino acids: CASSLGTSGSGPHTDTQYF.

V gene TRBV5-1 combines with J gene TRBJ2-3; lacking DNA, the TRBD1 call made by TCRdb goes unchecked. Looked up from germline, CDR1 is SGHRS and CDR2 is YFSETQ. The CDR3 runs to 14 residues. The CDR3 sequence: CASSPGWVTDTQYF.

This chain connects TRBV3-1 to TRBJ2-5. Germline CDR1 and CDR2: LGHDT and YNNKEL (reference sequence). The CDR3 has 15 residues. The chain's CDR3 is CASSQDLGLQENQYF.

This sequence joins TRBV7-2 and TRBJ1-1; the D call of TRBD1 rests on TCRdb alone, since no DNA is present to check it. Germline CDR1 is SGHTA and CDR2 is FQGNSA. CDR3 length: 16 amino acids. CDR3 sequence: CASSLARGTGNTEAFF.

The chain uses TRBV3-1 and TRBJ2-2; the D call from TCRdb, TRBD1, cannot be confirmed without DNA. This CDR3 region has 14 residues. Germline CDR1 and CDR2: LGHDT and YNNKEL (reference sequence). The CDR3 loop is CASSQVGIAGELFF.

J is TRBJ2-7 and V is TRBV27; TCRdb's D call, TRBD2, is unchecked because there is no DNA. Looked up from germline, CDR1 is MNHEY and CDR2 is SMNVEV (reference sequence). The CDR3 extends over 17 amino acids. CDR3: CASSEYGAGLSSYEQYF.